A single T cell receptor beta chain is shown here with its context. The specificity of this receptor is unknown. The input lacks base qualities; no much larger clone sits a single base away. These data come from a study of cytomegalovirus exposure and HLA in healthy donors (dated by TCRdb to 2017 to 2019). About the full investigation: According to an earlier analysis of 587 of the donors, about 179 million T cells yielded roughly 110 million unique TCR beta sequences and around 300 Gb of sequence data. The study used immunosequencing to profile the T cell repertoires of approximately 690 subjects and linked those repertoires to cytomegalovirus serostatus. Among 398 genotyped donors of the cohort, an average of 235,054 unique TCR beta nucleotide sequences were sequenced per donor, roughly 20% of them non-productive. Among the roughly 400 genotyped donors, approximately 76% belonged to the genetic ancestry cluster associated with self-reported Caucasian donors. In a later analysis, previously published TCR beta repertoires from hundreds of donors were re-analyzed and high-resolution HLA genotyping was added so that TCR occurrence patterns could be studied. An earlier analysis of approximately 640 of the donors applied high-throughput TCR beta sequencing to assess whether each TCR beta V gene segment acted as functional or pseudogenic. Four or five DR-DQ haplotypes were handled as single units for association and clustering, since linkage in the cohort was strong. A later genetic analysis took genome-wide SNP genotypes for about 55% of the 666 donors and used that subset as a discovery cohort. The number of donors typed differed by locus, with about 629-630 for A, B, C, DRB1 and DQB1, 522 for DQA1, some 570 for DPA1, and some 470 for DPB1. Class I and class II HLA loci were covered by the typing at four-digit resolution. The study combined high-throughput TCR immunosequencing, statistical association of individual TCRs with disease status, and machine learning to predict cytomegalovirus infection status. Donor age, sex, ethnicity and CMV serostatus were compiled alongside the repertoire data. The study aimed to test whether signatures of past pathogen exposure could be identified by cataloging public T cell receptors. Every repertoire in the discovery cohort had been generated on one and the same sequencing platform. A separate validation cohort of about 110 different subjects was used in addition to the roughly 620-subject first cohort. An early release that covered about 600 HLA-typed donors contained around 300 gigabases of sequencing data and tens of millions of unique TCR sequences. Rather than drawing on any new phenotypic data, the later analysis identified candidate immune exposures from TCR beta sequences and the way those sequences occurred across donors. Broader findings and caveats from the paper: According to the authors, the approach could potentially be generalized to other disease states and immunological phenotypes. For the cohort, immune exposure information was limited to CMV serostatus. The earlier analysis of around 600 of the donors excluded fewer than 20 rarely observed V segments, including chromosome 9 orphons, because counts were too low. A further reported finding was that TCR beta sequences accurately predicted the HLA-A and HLA-B alleles for most subjects in the first cohort. In a later analysis, TCR association rates were found to vary across HLA loci, with the most associated TCRs seen for DRB1 alleles and the fewest for HLA-C alleles. Strong co-occurrence of HLA alleles, especially DR and DQ, made assigning TCR associations to individual alleles difficult. In both the original and validation cohorts, the classifier was reported to diagnose cytomegalovirus status with high specificity and sensitivity. A later analysis reported that several top co-occurrence clusters appeared linked to parvovirus B19, influenza, CMV and Epstein-Barr virus. In a later analysis, HLA-associated TCR beta chains were found to be more clonally expanded and to have lower generation probabilities than equally common non-associated chains. A few of the identified cytomegalovirus-associated TCR beta chains were confirmed in vitro to be specific for cytomegalovirus antigens. Most CMV-associated TCR beta chains appeared to be HLA-restricted in a later analysis, and the HLA associations seemed to be driven largely by CMV exposure. A cluster of highly shared sequence variants was judged likely to be a technical artifact of the sequencing pipeline. Because HLA typing was unavailable for some donors at each locus, only the typed subset was used in association tests. Compared with the roughly 670-donor mean, donors in an Asian-associated ancestry cluster had fewer N-insertions in productive TCRs, according to a later genetic analysis. Presence/absence analyses assumed roughly uniform sequencing depth across donors, an assumption that may not hold. Correlated functional status among segregating V segments might reflect linkage disequilibrium, but an unknown experimental factor could not be ruled out. In this cohort, only TCR beta chains were sequenced, and detectable features were limited by the absence of alpha or paired-chain data. V-gene and J-gene trimming of TCR beta chains was associated with a missense DCLRE1C variant in a later genetic analysis, and the association was replicated in an independent cohort. Broadly in line with IMGT annotations, most TCR beta V segments showed up in productive rearrangements about 87% or about 30% of the time in an earlier analysis of a few hundred of the donors. The study listed 170 or so TCR beta chains as associated with cytomegalovirus. At a false discovery rate of 0.05, a later analysis linked under 20,000 TCR beta sequences to specific HLA alleles. Some IMGT-functional V segments, including TRBV6-2 and TRBV6-3, could not be distinguished by the 87-base-pair reads and were therefore excluded. While some public TCRs were present in many individuals, most TCR sequences turned up only very rarely across donors.

As encoded in the germline V gene (reference sequence), CDR1 is MNHEY while CDR2 is SMNVEV. V trim: 9 bases; J trim: 4 bases; unmatched bases: 14. The cysteine opens and the phenylalanine closes a CDR3 of 15 amino acids. The kept DNA is CDR3 alone, 45 bases in frame from the first base. The cohort comprised 710 or so healthy bone marrow donors. At the time of sampling, all cohort members were nominally healthy, though unrecorded immune exposures were likely present. The donor was CMV seronegative and was included in the group of a few hundred seronegative cohort members. Every donor gave a peripheral blood sample, and the peripheral blood mononuclear cells from that sample were used for TCR beta sequencing. The Qiagen DNeasy Blood Extraction Kit was used to extract genomic DNA from the blood cell samples. Library preparation was by the immunoSEQ multiplex PCR assay. The multiplex PCR relied on a mix of 60 forward primers for TCR Vbeta segments and 13 reverse primers for TCR Jbeta segments. Amplification of the CDR3 region of rearranged TCR beta genes was performed with a multiplex PCR assay on genomic DNA. On the Illumina HiSeq System, the amplified TCR beta libraries were sequenced as 87-base-pair reads. The paper's data handling went like this. A later analysis tallied around 80 million unique TCR beta chains across the roughly 610 repertoires, and approximately 9.9 million of those chains were shared by two or more donors. Raw reads were error-corrected and collapsed into unique sequences with a nearest-neighbor algorithm that merged closely related sequences to remove PCR and sequencing errors. To assign V, D and J gene segments, CDR3 sequences were aligned to IMGT reference sequences. For a sequence to be retained, at least a six-nucleotide match to both a V gene segment and a J gene segment was required. A rearrangement counted as productive if the CDR3 had no stop codons and remained in frame with V and J, and every other rearrangement counted as non-productive. CDR3 was defined according to IMGT convention as the region running from the second conserved V-encoded cysteine to the conserved J-encoded phenylalanine. Sequences without an unambiguous match to a single V gene segment were excluded from the earlier analysis of several hundred of the donors. An earlier analysis of some 500 of the donors classified V segments as functional when productive rearrangements were above 56.7% and as segregating when the standard deviation between donors was above 5%. A statistical classification framework was built to diagnose cytomegalovirus status from the catalog of TCR beta chain sequences. A later analysis assigned V and J genes by comparing TCR nucleotide sequences with IMGT/GENE-DB human TR gene sequences. Using the TCRdist pipeline, a later analysis assigned CDR3 sequences along with most-parsimonious VDJ recombination scenarios. In a later analysis, each TCR beta chain was defined by its CDR3 amino acid sequence together with its V-gene family, and reads lacking a unique V-gene family were excluded. To address suspected cross-contamination and a sequencing artifact, a later analysis removed 450 to 700 highly shared, low-generation-probability nucleotide sequences. For each public chain, a later analysis derived a clonal expansion index from normalized ranks of inferred template counts within each repertoire. Generation probabilities in a later analysis came from a VDJ recombination model fitted to out-of-frame rearrangements, and those results were checked against IGoR. A later analysis scored TCR-TCR, TCR-HLA and TCR-CMV co-occurrence with hypergeometric tests, applying a repertoire-size bias correction to TCR pairs. A later analysis estimated false discovery rates by permuting HLA or CMV assignments 20 times. In a later analysis, co-occurring TCRs were grouped using DBSCAN, with TCRdist sequence similarity added in when clustering inside HLA-allele-positive subsets. Repertoires with fewer than 30,000 or more than 120,000 public chains were left out of co-occurrence clustering, as were about 5 repertoires with anomalous nucleotide sharing. TCRdb's version of the immuneACCESS table is confined to in-frame rearrangements and falls short of the full clone set. An unresolved V gene accounts for under half of the shortfall where checked; the remainder is of unknown origin. From that table come the V and J calls and clone size; the DNA was used to work out D and trimming. Within this sample are about 98,000 clones, with around 70% of them counted one time only. The ten largest clones add up to over 1% of the sample.

The source is a female donor in good health and CMV-seronegative. Sequenced: PBMCs. The rearrangement joined TRBV27 to TRBJ2-7; TRBD2 lines up with 8 middle nucleotides. The DNA is TGTGCCAGTAGCGGGGACCTCCGCCCTTTTTACGAGCAGTACTTC. This sequence encodes CASSGDLRPFYEQYF.